The 20 T cell receptor beta chains reported below all come from one sample, sequenced in a study of blood T cell repertoires in COVID-19. Clones were read by immunoSEQ multiplex PCR, and TCRdb kept only the in-frame ones, dropping some. The sample yields roughly 310,000 clones, roughly nine tenths seen once. The specimen was peripheral blood. These receptors were taken from a woman aged 25 to 39 with COVID-19, enrolled during active disease.

The rearrangement uses TRBV5-1 and TRBJ1-6, with D uncertain. CDR1 and CDR2 from the germline V gene are SGHRS and YFSETQ. The CDR3 is made up of 14 amino acids. Trimming cost V 4 bases and J 10 bases, with 15 bases left between them. CDR3 region: CASSPGGPGSPLHF. CDR3 in DNA: TGCGCCAGCAGCCCAGGAGGCCCGGGGTCACCCCTCCACTTT.

This chain uses TRBV11-1 with TRBJ2-2; 8 bases fit TRBD2. J lost 1 base, V lost 3 bases, and 4 bases had no gene match. Germline CDR1 and CDR2: SGHAT and FQDESV (reference sequence). CDR3 length: 16 amino acids. CDR3 DNA sequence: TGTGCCAGCAGCTTCTTTAGCGGGGTGAACACCGGGGAGCTGTTTTTT. Translated: CASSFFSGVNTGELFF.

The J gene is TRBJ2-3, the V gene TRBV19, with D possibly matching TRBD2 (6 bases). Per germline, CDR1 LNHDA and CDR2 SQIVND (reference sequence). The CDR3 consists of 14 residues. Trimming took 5 bases from V and 6 from J, leaving 15 bases between them. The CDR3 sequence: CASSLGSGMDTQYF. The CDR3 bases are TGTGCCAGTAGTTTAGGTAGCGGTATGGATACGCAGTATTTT.

This chain connects TRBV5-4 to TRBJ2-7; 9 bases fit TRBD1. The germline V gene encodes CDR1 SGHNT and CDR2 YYREEE (reference sequence). The CDR3 extends over 15 amino acids. V shed 2 bases, J shed 2 bases, and the junction held 5 bases outside the gene matches. For the CDR3, the DNA is TGTGCCAGCAGCTTACCGGGACAGGGTGCCTACGAGCAGTACTTC. Translating gives CASSLPGQGAYEQYF.

The V gene is TRBV30, the J gene TRBJ1-3; maybe TRBD1 (6 bases). This CDR3 has 15 residues. Germline-derived CDR1 and CDR2 are GTSNPN and SVGIG (reference sequence). V lost 0 bases to trimming and J lost 2 bases, with 11 bases between them. CDR3 in amino acids: CAWSVRGGPGNTIYF. The CDR3 DNA sequence: TGTGCCTGGAGTGTACGGGGGGGGCCTGGAAACACCATATATTTT.

V and J are TRBV27 and TRBJ2-3, with 9 bases identical to TRBD2. The germline CDR1 and CDR2 sequences are MNHEY and SMNVEV (reference sequence). The CDR3 length is 16 residues. Germline trimming cut 3 bases from V and 4 bases from J; bases unmatched to any gene: 8. CDR3 loop: CASSLQAGGGADTQYF. The CDR3, as DNA: TGTGCCAGCAGTTTGCAAGCGGGAGGTGGGGCAGATACGCAGTATTTT.

About this clone itself: In the same sample, other DNA sequences code for this CDR3. The genes are TRBV27 and TRBJ1-2; 7 bases fit TRBD1. V lost 2 bases and J lost 8; bases outside the gene matches: 2. This CDR3 has 12 residues. CDR1 and CDR2 (germline): MNHEY, SMNVEV (reference sequence). CDR3 sequence: CASSLTGVGYTF. The DNA for the CDR3 is TGTGCCAGCAGTTTAACAGGGGTCGGCTACACCTTC.

CDR3 coding DNA: TGTGCCAGCAGCAGCCGGGAGTCCTACAATGAGCAGTTCTTC. It specifies CASSSRESYNEQFF. The rearrangement uses TRBV14 and TRBJ2-1, with D possibly being TRBD2 (6 bases). This CDR3 contains 14 residues. CDR1 SGHDN and CDR2 FVKESK come from the germline V gene. Trimming removed 5 bases from V and 1 base from J, with 9 bases in between.

The genes are TRBV3-1 (or the pseudogene TRBV3-2) and TRBJ1-4; 11 positions match TRBD1. Germline V CDR1 and CDR2: LGHDT, YNNKEL (reference sequence). There are 17 residues in the CDR3. V trimming: 1 base; J trimming: 6 bases; junction bases outside the gene matches: 7. CDR3 loop: CASSQGVPGQGDEKLFF. The CDR3 nucleotides read TGTGCCAGCAGCCAAGGGGTCCCGGGACAGGGGGATGAAAAACTGTTTTTT.

J is TRBJ2-7 and V is TRBV27; 9 bases fit TRBD1. V lost 6 bases, J lost 5 bases, and 8 bases stayed unmatched. Germline V CDR1 and CDR2: MNHEY, SMNVEV (reference sequence). The CDR3 is 14 amino acids. The CDR3 loop reads CASSPGTGIHEQYF. CDR3 nucleotide sequence: TGTGCCAGCAGCCCTGGGACAGGGATACACGAGCAGTACTTC.

The rearrangement uses TRBV29-1 and TRBJ2-7; 9 nucleotides line up with TRBD1. From germline, CDR1 is SQVTM and CDR2 ANQGSEA. The CDR3 runs to 15 residues. V was clipped by 0 bases and J by 6 bases; unmatched bases: 9. The CDR3: CSVEEGVDRGGEQYF. The CDR3 nucleotides read TGCAGCGTTGAAGAGGGTGTGGACAGGGGAGGCGAGCAGTACTTC.

The chain joins TRBV18 to TRBJ1-2; tentatively, D is TRBD1 (5 bases). This CDR3 has 15 amino acids. V shed 0 bases and J shed 3 bases, with 11 bases lying between them. The germline V gene encodes CDR1 KGHSH and CDR2 LQKENI. CDR3 nucleotides: TGTGCCAGCTCACCACCGGGCAGGGTCGACTATGGCTACACCTTC. It codes for CASSPPGRVDYGYTF.

The V and J genes are TRBV30 and TRBJ1-6; the match to TRBD1 covers 7 bases. Germline V gene data show CDR1 as GTSNPN and CDR2 as SVGIG (reference sequence). The CDR3 runs to 13 residues. The ends lost 4 bases at V and 7 bases at J; junction bases unmatched: 4. In nucleotides, the CDR3 is TGTGCCTGGACCCGGGACAGAAATTCACCCCTCCACTTT. It specifies CAWTRDRNSPLHF.

V is TRBV10-2 and J is TRBJ1-2; D is perhaps TRBD1 (5 bases). The CDR3 covers 14 residues. Germline V gene lookup returns CDR1 WSHSY and CDR2 SAAADI. Trimming left V 1 base short and J 8 bases short, with 14 bases between. This chain's CDR3 is CASSELGEGFGYTF. Here the CDR3 DNA reads TGCGCCAGCAGTGAGTTAGGGGAAGGGTTCGGCTACACCTTC.

V usage is TRBV10-1 and J usage is TRBJ1-2; the D gene is possibly TRBD1 (5 bases). Germline V gene lookup returns CDR1 WNHNN and CDR2 SYGVQD (reference sequence). This CDR3 contains 13 residues. V dropped 5 bases and J dropped 4 bases, with 11 bases sitting between them. The CDR3 is CASSPGVPYGYTF. The CDR3 DNA follows: TGCGCCAGCAGTCCGGGGGTTCCCTATGGCTACACCTTC.

This clone has a single count. The V gene is TRBV18, the J gene TRBJ1-1, with TRBD1 matching over 9 bases. Looked up from germline, CDR1 is KGHSH and CDR2 is LQKENI. J lost 5 bases, V lost 4 bases, and 5 bases had no gene match. The CDR3 is 14 residues long. CDR3 nucleotide sequence: TGTGCCAGCTCACGCGGACAGGGGAGTACTGAAGCTTTCTTT. The encoded protein is CASSRGQGSTEAFF. Drawing the rest from reference TRBV18 and TRBJ1-1, the complete variable domain is NAGVMQNPRHLVRRRGQEARLRCSPMKGHSHVYWYRQLPEEGLKFMVYLQKENIIDESGMPKERFSAEFPKEGPSILRIQQVVRGDSAAYFCASSRGQGSTEAFFGQGTRLTVV.

This CDR3 reads CASSVSRGDSGPQHF. The CDR3 DNA reads as TGTGCCAGCAGTGTATCAAGAGGGGACTCAGGTCCCCAGCATTTT. J is TRBJ1-5 and V is TRBV2, with D perhaps TRBD1 (5 bases). V was shortened by 4 bases and J by 10 bases, with 20 bases between the two germline ends. This CDR3 comprises 15 residues. Per the germline V gene, CDR1 is SNHLY and CDR2 is FYNNEI.

The chain is built from TRBV3-1 (or the pseudogene TRBV3-2) and TRBJ1-5; no definite D call. The CDR3 length is 16 residues. V lost 1 base, J lost 0 bases, and 10 bases lay in between. Germline V gene sequence: CDR1 LGHDT, CDR2 YNNKEL (reference sequence). DNA of the CDR3: TGTGCCAGCAGCCAAGGCGGCGGGATTAGCAATCAGCCCCAGCATTTT. Its translation: CASSQGGGISNQPQHF.

The chain links TRBV27 to TRBJ2-3; no firm D call. CDR3 length equals 14 residues. The germline V gene encodes CDR1 MNHEY and CDR2 SMNVEV (reference sequence). Deletions cut 0 bases from V and 0 bases from J, with 4 bases between. The CDR3 region is CASSLSLSTDTQYF. In DNA form, the CDR3 reads TGTGCCAGCAGTTTATCCCTTAGCACAGATACGCAGTATTTT.

The chain couples TRBV4-1 to TRBJ2-7; 9 bases match TRBD2. Trimming took 4 bases from V and 0 from J; bases not matched to a gene: 4. The length of the CDR3 is 15 residues. Per germline, CDR1 MGHRA and CDR2 YSYEKL. The CDR3 nucleotides are TGCGCCAGCAGCCGAGCGGGAGGTCTCTCCTACGAGCAGTACTTC. It translates to CASSRAGGLSYEQYF.